The entry that follows covers one T cell receptor (beta chain) sequence. The V end was cut by 2 bases, the J end by 3 bases, with 10 bases between. The germline V gene has CDR1 ENHRY and CDR2 SYGVKD. The CDR3 runs to 14 residues. These data belong to a study of T cell changes during pregnancy in multiple sclerosis. Measured with immunoSEQ multiplex PCR; TCRdb has only the in-frame clones, and not every one. The sample lists tens of thousands of clones; roughly nine tenths were seen once. Sequenced material: peripheral blood, taken before pregnancy. The chain employs TRBV10-3 and TRBJ1-2, with TRBD1 as a possible D gene (5 bases). The TCR was taken from a female donor with multiple sclerosis, enrolled in a pregnancy study. The CDR3 DNA follows: TGTGCCATCAGTGAGGGGGGAGGGGACTATGGCTACACCTTC. Protein product: CAISEGGGDYGYTF.